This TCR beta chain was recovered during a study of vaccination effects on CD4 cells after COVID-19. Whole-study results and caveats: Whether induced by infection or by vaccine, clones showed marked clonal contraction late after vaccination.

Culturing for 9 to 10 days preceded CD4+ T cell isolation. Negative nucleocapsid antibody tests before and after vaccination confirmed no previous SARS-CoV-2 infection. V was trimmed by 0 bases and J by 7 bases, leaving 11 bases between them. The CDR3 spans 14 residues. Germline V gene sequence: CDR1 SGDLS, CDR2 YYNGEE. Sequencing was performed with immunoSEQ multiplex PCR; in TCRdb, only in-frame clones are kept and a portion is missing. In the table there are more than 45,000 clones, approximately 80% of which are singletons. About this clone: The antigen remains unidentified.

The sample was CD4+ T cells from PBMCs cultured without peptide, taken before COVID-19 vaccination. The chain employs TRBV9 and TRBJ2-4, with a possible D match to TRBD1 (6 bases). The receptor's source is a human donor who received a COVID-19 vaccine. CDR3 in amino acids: CASSVGGTYNIQYF. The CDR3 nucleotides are TGTGCCAGCAGCGTAGGGGGGACATATAACATTCAGTACTTC.